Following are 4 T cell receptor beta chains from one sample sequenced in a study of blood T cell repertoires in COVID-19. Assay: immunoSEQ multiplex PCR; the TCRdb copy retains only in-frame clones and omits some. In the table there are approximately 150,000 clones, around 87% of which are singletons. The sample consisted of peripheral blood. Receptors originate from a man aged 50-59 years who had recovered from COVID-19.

In DNA, the CDR3 is TGTGCTAGTGGTTTGGAGGGGGCGCTCGCTTTCTTT. Translating gives CASGLEGALAFF. The chain uses TRBV12-5 and TRBJ1-1; 7 positions match TRBD1. The CDR3 is 12 amino acids. Trimming at V came to 1 base and at J to 11 bases, leaving 4 bases not matched to a gene. Germline V CDR1 and CDR2: LGHNT, FRNRAP.

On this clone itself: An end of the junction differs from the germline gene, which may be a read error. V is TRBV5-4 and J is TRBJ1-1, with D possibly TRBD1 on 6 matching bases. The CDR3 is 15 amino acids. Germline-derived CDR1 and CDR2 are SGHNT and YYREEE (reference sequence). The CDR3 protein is CASRLDPGANTEAFF. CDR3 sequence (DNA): TGTGCCAGCAGATTGGATCCAGGGGCGAACACTGAAGCTTTCTTT.

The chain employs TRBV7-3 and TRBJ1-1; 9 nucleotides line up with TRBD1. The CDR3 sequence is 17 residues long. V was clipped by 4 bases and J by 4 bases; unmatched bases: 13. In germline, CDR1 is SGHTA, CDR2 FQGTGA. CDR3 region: CASSSPPGQGLITEAFF. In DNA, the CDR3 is TGTGCCAGCAGCTCCCCTCCGGGACAGGGCTTGATCACTGAAGCTTTCTTT.

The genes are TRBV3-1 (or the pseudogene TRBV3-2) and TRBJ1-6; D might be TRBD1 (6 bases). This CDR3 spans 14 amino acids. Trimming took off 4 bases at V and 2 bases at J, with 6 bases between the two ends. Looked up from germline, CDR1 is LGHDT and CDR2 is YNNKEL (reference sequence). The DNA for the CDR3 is TGTGCCAGCAGCCCAGGGGCCTATAATTCACCCCTCCACTTT. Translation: CASSPGAYNSPLHF.